The sequence of this T cell receptor beta chain was determined in a study of early T cells in non-severe SARS-CoV-2 infection. In TCRdb, the 5' RACE reads were re-called with MiXCR into one record per CDR3 protein. The sample has 50,000 to 65,000 distinct CDR3 sequences; less than 20% are singletons. CDR1 SGHAT and CDR2 FQNNGV come from the germline V gene. Trimming took off 1 base at V and 6 bases at J, with 8 bases between the two ends. The CDR3 runs 13 residues. This chain connects TRBV11-2 to TRBJ2-3; no clear D gene. The specimen was whole blood, collected at baseline. The TCR sequence derives from an adult who was a healthcare worker with PCR-confirmed SARS-CoV-2 infection or an uninfected control (not recorded which). CDR3 DNA: TGTGCCAGCAGCTTAGGCCCTCGCGATACGCAGTATTTT. Protein product: CASSLGPRDTQYF.